The sequence of this T cell receptor (beta chain) was determined in a study of tumor-infiltrating lymphocytes in primary liver carcinoma. The researchers produced TCR beta cDNA from around 500 ng total RNA with a constant-region primer. It was through three nested multiplex PCR rounds of slightly modified ARM-PCR that TCR beta libraries arose. TCRdb called the multiplex PCR reads again in MiXCR, with one record for every CDR3 protein. This table has about 180,000 distinct CDR3 sequences, over 45% appearing once. The researchers obtained blood RNA from unsorted whole blood and also extracted germline DNA. Sequencing used peripheral blood. The TCR originated in a man aged 40-49 years with primary liver carcinoma and hepatitis B virus infection.

CDR3 sequence (DNA): TGTGCCAGCAGCATAGGGACAGGGGACTCTGGGGCCAACGTCCTGACTTTC. This gives the protein CASSIGTGDSGANVLTF. The chain is built from TRBV5-5 and TRBJ2-6; 10 bases agree with TRBD1. The CDR3 runs to 17 residues. With V trimmed by 4 bases and J by 0 bases, 4 bases remained unmatched. Germline CDR1 reads SGHKS; CDR2 reads YYEKEE (reference sequence).